This passage covers 13 T cell receptor beta chains from one sample sequenced in a study of neurological immune-mediated disorders. Using its own MiXCR run on the 5' RACE reads, TCRdb lists one record per CDR3 protein. The sample lists about 46,000 distinct CDR3 sequences, around 4.5% occurring once. Material: PBMCs. These receptors originate from a woman in her sixties with multiple sclerosis.

This clonotype was found many times. The chain has TRBV20-1 and TRBJ1-1; unclear D gene. Germline loops: CDR1 DFQATT, CDR2 SNEGSKA (reference sequence). The CDR3 totals 11 residues. The ends were cut back, 6 bases at V and 4 bases at J, with 9 bases in the middle. The CDR3 loop reads CSADGGTEAFF. DNA for the CDR3: TGCAGTGCCGACGGCGGCACTGAAGCTTTCTTT.

Worth noting for this clonotype: A read error is possible here, since a much larger clone lies one base away. The CDR3 sequence is CRAGGEQFF. For the CDR3, the DNA is TGCAGAGCTGGGGGGGAGCAGTTCTTC. The chain uses TRBV29-1 and TRBJ2-1; TRBD2 is a possible D gene (6 bases). The CDR3 has 9 residues. From germline, CDR1 is SQVTM and CDR2 ANQGSEA.

V usage is TRBV6-6 and J usage is TRBJ2-5; D possibly corresponds to TRBD2 (6 bases). Germline V lookup: CDR1 MNHNY, CDR2 SVGAGI (reference sequence). The CDR3 is 13 residues long. Trimming took off 6 bases at V and 3 bases at J, with 11 bases between the two ends. The CDR3 reads CASSLREKETQYF. CDR3 DNA: TGTGCCAGCAGCCTCCGGGAGAAAGAGACCCAGTACTTC.

This clonotype was detected only a few times. This chain joins TRBV20-1 and TRBJ1-1; 7 bases agree with TRBD1. The CDR3 has 13 residues. Per the germline V gene, CDR1 is DFQATT and CDR2 is SNEGSKA (reference sequence). Unmatched junction bases numbered 4, after V lost 3 bases and J lost 3 bases. CDR3 loop: CSASKGADTEAFF. The CDR3 DNA sequence: TGCAGTGCTAGTAAGGGGGCAGACACTGAAGCTTTCTTT.

Regarding this clonotype: The junction departs from the called germline gene at one end, perhaps through a read error. The rearrangement joins TRBV7-8 to TRBJ2-2, with no clear D. From germline, CDR1 is SGHVS and CDR2 FQNEAQ. This CDR3 has 13 residues. The CDR3 nucleotides are TGTGTCAGCAGTCCCAGTGCGGCCGGGGAGCTGTTTTTT. Translating it yields CVSSPSAAGELFF. Drawing the rest from reference TRBV7-8 and TRBJ2-2, the complete variable domain is GAGVSQSPRYKVAKRGQDVALRCDPISGHVSLFWYQQALGQGPEFLTYFQNEAQLDKSGLPSDRFFAERPEGSVSTLKIQRTQQEDSAVYLCVSSPSAAGELFFGEGSRLTVL.

This clonotype showed up many times. The CDR3 nucleotides read TGTGCCAGCAGCTTAGGGCTAGTAGATTCGAATGAGCAGTTCTTC. It is translated as CASSLGLVDSNEQFF. The chain links TRBV7-3 to TRBJ2-1; no definite D call. This CDR3 spans 15 amino acids. V shed 2 bases and J shed 7 bases, with 15 bases lying between them. Germline loops: CDR1 SGHTA, CDR2 FQGTGA.

This clonotype was observed at least ten times. This chain uses TRBV5-1 with TRBJ2-4; D may be TRBD1 (6 bases). CDR3 length: 14 amino acids. Germline CDR1 is SGHRS and CDR2 is YFSETQ. Trimming cost V 1 base and J 6 bases, with 11 bases left between them. CDR3 nucleotide sequence: TGCGCCAGCAGCTTGAGTCGGGACACAAACATTCAGTACTTC. It yields the protein CASSLSRDTNIQYF. The variable domain in full, completed from reference TRBV5-1 and TRBJ2-4, reads KAGVTQTPRYLIKTRGQQVTLSCSPISGHRSVSWYQQTPGQGLQFLFEYFSETQRNKGNFPGRFSGRQFSNSRSEMNVSTLELGDSALYLCASSLSRDTNIQYFGAGTRLSVL.

This clonotype has ten or more counts. This CDR3 reads CAITAGLPTYEQYF. In nucleotides, the CDR3 is TGTGCCATCACTGCGGGACTCCCAACCTACGAGCAGTACTTC. The chain joins TRBV10-3 to TRBJ2-7; D is perhaps TRBD2 (6 bases). Trimming removed 7 bases from V and 2 bases from J, with 15 bases in between. The CDR3 contains 14 residues. Per the germline V gene, CDR1 is ENHRY and CDR2 is SYGVKD.

This clonotype was recorded many times. The gene calls are TRBV29-1 and TRBJ2-2; 9 bases match TRBD1. The CDR3 runs to 15 residues. V lost 6 bases to trimming and J lost 7 bases; unmatched junction nucleotides: 12. From germline, CDR1 is SQVTM and CDR2 ANQGSEA. The CDR3 region has the DNA TGCAGCGTCACAGGACAGGGGTTTATTGGCGGGGAGCTGTTTTTT. Protein sequence: CSVTGQGFIGGELFF.

The table lists this clonotype with a few counts. This chain connects TRBV2 to TRBJ2-5; the D gene could be TRBD1 or TRBD2 (6 bases each). V lost 6 bases to trimming and J lost 1 base, with 12 bases between them. The CDR3 sequence is 14 residues long. Germline lookup yields CDR1 SNHLY and CDR2 FYNNEI. The chain's CDR3 is CASRGGQFQETQYF. CDR3 bases: TGTGCCAGCAGGGGAGGACAGTTCCAAGAGACCCAGTACTTC.

This clonotype occurred a few times. The chain uses TRBV20-1 and TRBJ2-1; 9 positions match TRBD1. The V gene end was trimmed by 2 bases and the J gene end by 5 bases; junction bases not matched to a gene: 7. The CDR3 sequence is 15 residues long. Germline CDR1 DFQATT, CDR2 SNEGSKA (reference sequence). CDR3 loop: CSARPPGQGHNEQFF. As DNA, the CDR3 is TGCAGTGCTAGACCCCCGGGACAGGGCCACAATGAGCAGTTCTTC.

This clonotype was recorded at least ten times. The rearrangement joins TRBV9 to TRBJ1-2; no clear D gene. The CDR3 is 14 amino acids. Trimming left V 2 bases short and J 0 bases short, with 8 bases between. Germline CDR1 is SGDLS and CDR2 is YYNGEE. CDR3 region: CASSVGTANYGYTF. CDR3 coding DNA: TGTGCCAGCAGCGTTGGTACAGCTAACTATGGCTACACCTTC.

This chain connects TRBV20-1 to TRBJ2-7; 8 bases are shared with TRBD2. With V trimmed by 1 base and J by 7 bases, 9 bases remained unmatched. Germline V gene data show CDR1 as DFQATT and CDR2 as SNEGSKA (reference sequence). The CDR3 has 14 amino acids. CDR3 nucleotide sequence: TGCAGTGCTAGAGGGCCAGCGGGAGTTGTGGAGCAGTACGTC. Protein: CSARGPAGVVEQYV.